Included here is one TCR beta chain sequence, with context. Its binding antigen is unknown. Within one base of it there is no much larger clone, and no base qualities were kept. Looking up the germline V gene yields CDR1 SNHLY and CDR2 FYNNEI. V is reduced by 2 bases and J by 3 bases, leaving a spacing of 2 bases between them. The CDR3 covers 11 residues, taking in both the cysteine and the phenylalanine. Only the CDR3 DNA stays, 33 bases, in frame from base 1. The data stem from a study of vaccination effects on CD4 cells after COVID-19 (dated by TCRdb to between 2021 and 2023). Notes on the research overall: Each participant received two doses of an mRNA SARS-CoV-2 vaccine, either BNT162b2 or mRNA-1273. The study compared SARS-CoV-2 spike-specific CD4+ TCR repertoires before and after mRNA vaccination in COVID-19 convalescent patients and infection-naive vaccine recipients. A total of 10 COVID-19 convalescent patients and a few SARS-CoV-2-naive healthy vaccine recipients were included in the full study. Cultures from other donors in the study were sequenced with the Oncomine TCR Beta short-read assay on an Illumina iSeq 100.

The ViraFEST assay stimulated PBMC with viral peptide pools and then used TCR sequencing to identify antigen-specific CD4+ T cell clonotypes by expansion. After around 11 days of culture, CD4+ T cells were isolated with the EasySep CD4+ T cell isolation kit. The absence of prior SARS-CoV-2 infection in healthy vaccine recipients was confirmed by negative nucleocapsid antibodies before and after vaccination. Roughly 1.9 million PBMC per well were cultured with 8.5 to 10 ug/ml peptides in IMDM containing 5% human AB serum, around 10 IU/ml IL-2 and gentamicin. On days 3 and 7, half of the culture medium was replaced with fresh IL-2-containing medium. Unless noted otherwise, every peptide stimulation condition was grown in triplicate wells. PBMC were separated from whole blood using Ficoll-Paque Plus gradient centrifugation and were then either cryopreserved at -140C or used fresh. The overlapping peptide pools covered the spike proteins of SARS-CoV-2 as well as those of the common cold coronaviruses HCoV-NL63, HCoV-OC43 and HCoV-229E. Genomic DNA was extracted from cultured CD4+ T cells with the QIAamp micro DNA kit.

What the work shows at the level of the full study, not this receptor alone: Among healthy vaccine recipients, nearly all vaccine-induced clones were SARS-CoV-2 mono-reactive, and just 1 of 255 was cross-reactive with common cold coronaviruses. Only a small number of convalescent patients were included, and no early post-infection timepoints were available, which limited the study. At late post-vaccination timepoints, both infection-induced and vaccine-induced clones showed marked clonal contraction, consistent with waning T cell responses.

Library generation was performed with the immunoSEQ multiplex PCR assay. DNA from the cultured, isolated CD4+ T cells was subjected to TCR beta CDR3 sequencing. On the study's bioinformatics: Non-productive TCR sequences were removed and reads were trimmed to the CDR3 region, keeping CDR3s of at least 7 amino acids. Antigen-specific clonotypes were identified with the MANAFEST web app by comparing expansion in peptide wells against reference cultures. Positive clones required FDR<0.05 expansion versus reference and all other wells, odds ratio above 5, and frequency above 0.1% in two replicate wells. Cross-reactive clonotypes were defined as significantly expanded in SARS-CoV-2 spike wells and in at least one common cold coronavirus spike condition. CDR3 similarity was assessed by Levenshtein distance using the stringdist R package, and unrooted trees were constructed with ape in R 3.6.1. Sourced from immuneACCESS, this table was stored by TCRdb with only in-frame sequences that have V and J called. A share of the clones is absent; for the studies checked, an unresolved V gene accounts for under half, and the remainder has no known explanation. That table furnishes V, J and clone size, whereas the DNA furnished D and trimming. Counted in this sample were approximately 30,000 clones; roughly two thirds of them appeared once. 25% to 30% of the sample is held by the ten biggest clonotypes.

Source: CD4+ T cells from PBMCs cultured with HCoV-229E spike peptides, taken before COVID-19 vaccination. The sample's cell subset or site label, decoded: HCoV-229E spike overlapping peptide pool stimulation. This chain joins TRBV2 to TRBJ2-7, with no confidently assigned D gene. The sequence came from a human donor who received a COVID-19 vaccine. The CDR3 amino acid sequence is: CASSEIYEQYF. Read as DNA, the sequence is TGTGCCAGCAGTGAAATCTACGAGCAGTACTTC.